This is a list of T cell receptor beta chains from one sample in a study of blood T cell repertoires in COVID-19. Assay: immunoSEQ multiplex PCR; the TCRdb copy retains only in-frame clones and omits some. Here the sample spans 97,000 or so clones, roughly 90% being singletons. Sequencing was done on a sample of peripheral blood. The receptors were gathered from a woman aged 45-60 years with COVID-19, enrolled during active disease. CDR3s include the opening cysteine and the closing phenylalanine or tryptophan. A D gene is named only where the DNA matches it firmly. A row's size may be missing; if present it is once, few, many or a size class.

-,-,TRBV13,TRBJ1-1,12,CASSFGRTEAFF,TGTGCCAGCAGCTTCGGGAGGACTGAAGCTTTCTTT
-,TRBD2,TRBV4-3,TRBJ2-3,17,CASSQATSGGALDTQYF,TGCGCCAGCAGCCAGGCGACTAGCGGGGGGGCCTTAGATACGCAGTATTTT
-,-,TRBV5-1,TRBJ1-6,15,CASSLLGALGSPLHF,TGCGCCAGCAGCCTTCTGGGCGCCTTGGGTTCACCCCTCCACTTT
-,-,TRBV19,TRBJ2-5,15,CASSIWGGSQETQYF,TGTGCCAGTAGTATCTGGGGAGGCAGCCAAGAGACCCAGTACTTC
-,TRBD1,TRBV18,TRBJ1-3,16,CASSWGTGRSGNTIYF,TGTGCCAGCTCCTGGGGGACAGGCCGCTCTGGAAACACCATATATTTT
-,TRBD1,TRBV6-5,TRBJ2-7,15,CASRPSGTGAYEQYF,TGTGCCAGCAGGCCCTCCGGGACAGGGGCCTACGAGCAGTACTTC
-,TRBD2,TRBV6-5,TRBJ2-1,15,CASTLRGGAGDEQFF,TGTGCCAGCACCCTCCGGGGGGGGGCAGGGGATGAGCAGTTCTTC
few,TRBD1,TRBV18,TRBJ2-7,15,CASSPYTGGKDEQYF,TGTGCCAGCTCACCATATACAGGGGGAAAGGACGAGCAGTACTTC
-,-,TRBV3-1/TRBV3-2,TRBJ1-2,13,CASSQDPRAGYTF,TGTGCCAGCAGCCAAGATCCCAGGGCGGGCTACACCTTC
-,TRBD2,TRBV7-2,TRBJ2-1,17,CASISTAAGGSYNEQFF,TGTGCCAGCATCTCAACCGCGGCGGGGGGCTCCTACAATGAGCAGTTCTTC
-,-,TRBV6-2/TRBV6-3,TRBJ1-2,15,CASSREINPLDGYTF,TGTGCCAGCAGTCGCGAAATTAATCCCCTGGATGGCTACACCTTC
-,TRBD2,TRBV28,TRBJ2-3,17,CASSPSPASGGTDTQYF,TGTGCCAGCAGCCCGTCCCCCGCTAGCGGGGGGACAGATACGCAGTATTTT
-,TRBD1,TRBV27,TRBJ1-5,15,CASSSGGYSNQPQHF,TGTGCCAGCAGTTCAGGGGGATATAGCAATCAGCCCCAGCATTTT
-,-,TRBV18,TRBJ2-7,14,CASSPDTSSYEQYF,TGTGCCAGCTCACCCGACACCTCCTCCTACGAGCAGTACTTC
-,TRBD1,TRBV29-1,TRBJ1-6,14,CSVGLGTENSPLHF,TGCAGCGTTGGGCTGGGGACAGAGAATTCACCCCTCCACTTT
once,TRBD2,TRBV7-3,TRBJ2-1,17,CASSPPGLAGEYNEQFF,TGTGCCAGCAGCCCGCCGGGACTAGCGGGGGAGTACAATGAGCAGTTCTTC
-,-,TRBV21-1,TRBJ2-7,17,CASSKTTGTGFSYEQYF,TGTGCCAGCAGCAAGACCACCGGGACAGGCTTTTCCTACGAGCAGTACTTC
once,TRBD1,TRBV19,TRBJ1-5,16,CASRGGQGASNQPQHF,TGTGCCAGTAGAGGAGGACAGGGGGCAAGCAATCAGCCCCAGCATTTT
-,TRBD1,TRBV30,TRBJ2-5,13,CAWSVKGAETQYF,TGTGCCTGGAGTGTGAAGGGGGCAGAGACCCAGTACTTC
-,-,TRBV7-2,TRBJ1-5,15,CASSLGNSGLQPQHF,TGTGCCAGCAGCTTAGGCAACAGCGGCCTCCAGCCCCAGCATTTT
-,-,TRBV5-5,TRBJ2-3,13,CASSFWPSDTQYF,TGTGCCAGCAGCTTTTGGCCTTCAGATACGCAGTATTTT
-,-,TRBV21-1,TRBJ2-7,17,CASSKAPHRCSSYEQYF,TGTGCCAGCAGCAAAGCACCTCACCGATGTAGCTCCTACGAGCAGTACTTC
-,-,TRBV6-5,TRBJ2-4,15,CASKGEGLGKNIQYF,TGTGCCAGCAAAGGTGAGGGTCTTGGCAAAAACATTCAGTACTTC
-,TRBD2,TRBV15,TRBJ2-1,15,CATSRGTSGLNEQFF,TGTGCCACCAGCAGAGGGACTAGCGGGCTAAATGAGCAGTTCTTC
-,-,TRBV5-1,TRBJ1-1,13,CASSLASNTEAFF,TGCGCCAGCAGCTTGGCCTCGAACACTGAAGCTTTCTTT
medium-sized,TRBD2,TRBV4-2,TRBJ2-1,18,CASSQVLAGAPLYNEQFF,TGTGCCAGCAGCCAAGTCCTAGCGGGGGCCCCCCTTTACAATGAGCAGTTCTTC
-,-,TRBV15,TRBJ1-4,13,CATSRDRVGGLFF,TGTGCCACCAGCAGAGATCGAGTTGGAGGACTGTTTTTT
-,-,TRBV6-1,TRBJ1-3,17,CASSEPLGPGRGNTIYF,TGTGCCAGCAGTGAACCGCTTGGCCCTGGGAGGGGAAACACCATATATTTT
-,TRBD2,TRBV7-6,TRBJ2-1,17,CASSLLAGGPSYNEQFF,TGTGCCAGCAGCTTACTAGCGGGGGGACCTTCCTACAATGAGCAGTTCTTC
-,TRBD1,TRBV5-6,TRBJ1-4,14,CASSLGQGREKLFF,TGTGCCAGCAGCTTGGGACAGGGGAGGGAGAAACTGTTTTTT
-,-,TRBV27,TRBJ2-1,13,CASSLVVANEQFF,TGTGCCAGCAGTTTAGTGGTAGCCAATGAGCAGTTCTTC
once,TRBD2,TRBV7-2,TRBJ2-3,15,CASSPGLAVTDTQYF,TGTGCCAGCAGCCCCGGACTAGCGGTCACAGATACGCAGTATTTT
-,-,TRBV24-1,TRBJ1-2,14,CATSDGALNYGYTF,TGTGCCACCAGCGATGGGGCCCTCAACTATGGCTACACCTTC
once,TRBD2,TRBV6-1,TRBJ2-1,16,CASRELAGGLANEQFF,TGTGCCAGCAGAGAACTAGCGGGGGGGCTTGCGAATGAGCAGTTCTTC
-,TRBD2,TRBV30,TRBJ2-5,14,CAWGFSGLAETQYF,TGTGCCTGGGGCTTTAGCGGGTTGGCAGAGACCCAGTACTTC
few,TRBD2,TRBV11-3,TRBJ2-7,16,CASSLVVGAGEYEQYF,TGTGCCAGCAGCTTAGTGGTAGGAGCGGGAGAATACGAGCAGTACTTC
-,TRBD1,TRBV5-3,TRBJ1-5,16,CARSLFQGANNQPQHF,TGTGCCAGAAGCTTGTTTCAGGGGGCGAACAATCAGCCCCAGCATTTT